This TCR beta chain was recovered during a study of T cell responses to AZD1222 COVID-19 vaccine. This clone has a single count. Germline values: CDR1 KGHDR, CDR2 SFDVKD. The junction had 19 bases not matched to a gene; V was cut back by 9 bases and J by 0 bases. The CDR3 extends over 19 amino acids. The data were produced by immunoSEQ multiplex PCR, yet TCRdb's version contains in-frame clones alone and is incomplete. The repertoire has 180,000 or so clones, 70% to 90% of them found once; the top ten carry 6% to 8.5%. The sequence derives from an adult in good health. This sequence joins TRBV24-1 and TRBJ2-7; 10 bases match TRBD1. This specimen consisted of peripheral blood, obtained on day 0 of AZD1222 vaccination. The DNA of the CDR3 is TGTGCCACCGAACGCGTCCGGGACAGGGGTCCCCTATACTCCTACGAGCAGTACTTC. This gives the protein CATERVRDRGPLYSYEQYF.